The subject of this entry is one TCR beta chain. Its specificity is unknown. After expansion with viral peptide pools in the ViraFEST assay, antigen-specific CD4+ T cells were sequenced. Once cultured for nine to ten days, the cells underwent separation to obtain CD4+ T cells. Negative nucleocapsid antibody tests before and after vaccination confirmed no previous SARS-CoV-2 infection. The culture medium for around 2 million PBMC per well included 10 IU/ml IL-2 and around 10 ug/ml peptides. These data are taken from a study of vaccination effects on CD4 cells after COVID-19. Overall study context: BNT162b2 vaccine or mRNA-1273 vaccine was given to participants in two doses.

Study-level findings and limits: At late timepoints after vaccination, vaccine- and infection-induced clones shrank markedly.

Measured with immunoSEQ multiplex PCR; TCRdb has only the in-frame clones, and not every one. This table holds 35,000 to 50,000 clones, roughly 72% found once. Germline trimming cut 8 bases from V and 7 bases from J; bases unmatched to any gene: 19. Germline V gene sequence: CDR1 SGHRS, CDR2 YFSETQ. The CDR3 is 16 residues long. Sequencing was performed on CD4+ T cells from PBMCs cultured with SARS-CoV-2 spike peptides, taken before COVID-19 vaccination. The sequence was collected from a human donor who received a COVID-19 vaccine. V usage is TRBV5-1 and J usage is TRBJ2-5, with 8 bases that match TRBD2. In DNA form, the CDR3 reads TGCGCCAGTACCCCCGTGAGCGGGGGCCCGCCGCGGACCCAGTACTTC. It is translated as CASTPVSGGPPRTQYF.